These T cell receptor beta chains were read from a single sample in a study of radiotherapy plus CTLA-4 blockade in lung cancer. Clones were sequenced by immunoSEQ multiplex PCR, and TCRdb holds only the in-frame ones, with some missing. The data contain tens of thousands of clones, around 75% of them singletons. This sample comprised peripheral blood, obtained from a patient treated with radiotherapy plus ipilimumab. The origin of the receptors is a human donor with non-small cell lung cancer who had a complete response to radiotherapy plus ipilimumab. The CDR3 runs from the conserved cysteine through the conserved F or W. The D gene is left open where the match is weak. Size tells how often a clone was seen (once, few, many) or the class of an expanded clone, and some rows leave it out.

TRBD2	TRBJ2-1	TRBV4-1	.	CASSRPRLAGGSNEQFF	TGCGCCAGCAGCCGTCCCAGGCTAGCGGGGGGTTCAAATGAGCAGTTCTTC
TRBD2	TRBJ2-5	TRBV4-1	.	CASSPDLAGVIETQYF	TGCGCCAGCAGCCCAGATCTAGCGGGAGTAATCGAGACCCAGTACTTC
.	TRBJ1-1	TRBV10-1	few	CASQKGDSMNTEAFF	TGCGCCAGTCAAAAAGGGGACTCCATGAACACTGAAGCTTTCTTT
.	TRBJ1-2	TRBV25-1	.	CASWGGEMGYGYTF	TGTGCCAGCTGGGGGGGAGAGATGGGCTATGGCTACACCTTC
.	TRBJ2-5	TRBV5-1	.	CASSSRQGLRGETQYF	TGCGCCAGCAGCTCCCGACAGGGACTCCGTGGGGAGACCCAGTACTTC
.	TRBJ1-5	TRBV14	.	CASSQSGSNQPQHF	TGTGCCAGCAGCCAATCGGGTAGCAATCAGCCCCAGCATTTT
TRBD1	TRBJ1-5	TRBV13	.	CASSFTGETSNQPQHF	TGTGCCAGCAGCTTCACAGGGGAAACTAGCAATCAGCCCCAGCATTTT
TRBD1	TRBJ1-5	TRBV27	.	CASSRLPGQGWDNQPQHF	TGTGCCAGCAGTCGACTCCCGGGACAGGGTTGGGACAATCAGCCCCAGCATTTT
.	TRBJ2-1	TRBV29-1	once	CSVVRGDTNEQFF	TGCAGCGTTGTTCGCGGGGATACTAATGAGCAGTTCTTC
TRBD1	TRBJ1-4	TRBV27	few	CASRQGALEKLFF	TGTGCCAGCAGACAGGGGGCGCTTGAAAAACTGTTTTTT
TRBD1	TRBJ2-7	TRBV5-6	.	CASSLPGQTYEQYF	TGTGCCAGCAGTTTACCGGGACAGACCTACGAGCAGTACTTC
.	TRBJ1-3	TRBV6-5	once	CASSYREAGNTIYF	TGTGCCAGCAGTTACAGGGAGGCAGGAAACACCATATATTTT
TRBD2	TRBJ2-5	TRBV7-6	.	CASSSIGTSGRGWQETQYF	TGTGCCAGCAGCTCGATCGGGACTAGCGGGAGAGGTTGGCAAGAGACCCAGTACTTC
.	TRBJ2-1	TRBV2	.	CASRVEQTLFNEQFF	TGTGCCAGCCGTGTCGAACAGACCTTATTCAATGAGCAGTTCTTC
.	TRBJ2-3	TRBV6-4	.	CASSDAGDTQYF	TGTGCCAGCAGTGACGCAGGGGATACGCAGTATTTT
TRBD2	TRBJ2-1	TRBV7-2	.	CATGGAYEQFF	TGTGCCACCGGGGGGGCCTATGAGCAGTTCTTC
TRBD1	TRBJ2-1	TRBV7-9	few	CASSADRGLNEQFF	TGTGCCAGCAGCGCGGACAGGGGGTTGAATGAGCAGTTCTTC
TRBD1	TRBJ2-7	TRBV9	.	CASSTRQGREQYF	TGTGCCAGCAGCACCAGACAGGGACGCGAGCAGTACTTC